This is a list of T cell receptor beta chains from one sample in a study of shared clonotypes between healthy human individuals. Some clones are missing from TCRdb's copy, which holds only in-frame ones; the method was immunoSEQ multiplex PCR. The data hold approximately 500,000 clones, with 81% observed a single time. The sample comprised PBMCs. Source of these receptors: a middle-aged woman in good health. Some clones in this sample may be carry-over from other donors' samples. The CDR3 runs from the conserved cysteine through the conserved F or W. D genes are given only for firm matches. Part of the rows lack a size; the others show once, few, many or a class for expanded clones.

d_call j_call v_call clone_size cdr3_aa cdr3_nt
- TRBJ2-3 TRBV4-3 few CASSQVAQVGGLTDTQYF TGCGCCAGCAGCCAAGTGGCCCAAGTGGGAGGACTCACAGATACGCAGTATTTT
- TRBJ1-4 TRBV2 - CASSEVGYNEKLFF TGTGCCAGCAGTGAAGTGGGTTATAATGAAAAACTGTTTTTT
TRBD1 TRBJ1-5 TRBV4-1 - CASSQGRQGNSNQPQHF TGCGCCAGCAGCCAAGGAAGACAGGGTAACAGCAATCAGCCCCAGCATTTT
TRBD2 TRBJ2-1 TRBV7-9 - CASRAGGPYNEQFF TGTGCCAGCAGAGCGGGAGGACCTTACAATGAGCAGTTCTTC
- TRBJ2-7 TRBV4-3 - CASSQDPLDMVEQYF TGCGCCAGCAGCCAAGATCCCCTGGACATGGTCGAGCAGTACTTC
- TRBJ2-3 TRBV9 - CASSTHHRDTQYF TGTGCCAGCAGCACCCACCATAGGGATACGCAGTATTTT
- TRBJ1-1 TRBV5-1 - CASSTPGLNTEAFF TGCGCCAGCAGCACCCCCGGGTTGAACACTGAAGCTTTCTTT
TRBD1 TRBJ2-3 TRBV6-4 - CASSDSRGGQGEDTQYF TGTGCCAGCAGTGACTCACGGGGAGGACAGGGGGAAGATACGCAGTATTTT
- TRBJ1-5 TRBV27 - CASSPRGLHQPQHF TGTGCCAGCAGTCCCCGGGGCCTACATCAGCCCCAGCATTTT
TRBD1 TRBJ2-1 TRBV11-2 - CASSLDRGHEQFF TGTGCCAGCAGCCTGGACAGGGGCCATGAGCAGTTCTTC
TRBD1 TRBJ1-5 TRBV19 - CASSISRTGGRQPQHF TGTGCCAGTAGTATAAGTCGGACAGGGGGTCGTCAGCCCCAGCATTTT
TRBD1 TRBJ2-7 TRBV6-1 - CASSRTGDEQYF TGTGCCAGCAGCCGGACAGGGGACGAGCAGTACTTC
- TRBJ2-3 TRBV2 - CASSRGVVFGGSTDTQYF TGTGCCAGCAGCAGGGGGGTTGTTTTTGGAGGATCCACAGATACGCAGTATTTT
- TRBJ2-7 TRBV6-1 - CASSDNAGAGGEQYF TGTGCCAGCAGTGATAATGCGGGGGCTGGGGGCGAGCAGTACTTC
- TRBJ1-2 TRBV10-3 - CASSYFSGHQNGYTF TGTGCCAGCAGTTACTTCTCAGGGCACCAGAATGGCTACACCTTC
- TRBJ1-4 TRBV9 few CASSVLGTNEKLFF TGTGCCAGCAGCGTCCTTGGCACTAATGAAAAACTGTTTTTT
TRBD2 TRBJ2-3 TRBV5-1 few CASSLEAGAGMDTQYF TGCGCCAGCAGCTTGGAAGCCGGAGCGGGAATGGATACGCAGTATTTT
- TRBJ2-7 TRBV7-2 - CASSLAGSNTYEQYF TGTGCCAGCAGCTTAGCGGGTAGCAACACCTACGAGCAGTACTTC
- TRBJ2-3 TRBV11-3 - CASSDGPDGGTDTQYF TGTGCCAGCAGCGACGGACCAGATGGTGGCACAGATACGCAGTATTTT
- TRBJ1-2 TRBV27 - CASSLSPQGTLSRYTF TGTGCCAGCAGTTTATCCCCCCAGGGAACCTTATCCCGCTACACCTTC
- TRBJ2-7 TRBV10-1 - CASSEDRYEQYF TGCGCCAGCAGTGAGGACCGTTACGAGCAGTACTTC
- TRBJ2-1 TRBV25-1 - CASSITGTLNEQFF TGTGCCAGCAGCATTACCGGGACTCTCAATGAGCAGTTCTTC
- TRBJ2-1 TRBV30 - CAWSVSRLNTSYNEQFF TGTGCCTGGAGTGTATCGAGACTAAATACCTCCTACAATGAGCAGTTCTTC
TRBD2 TRBJ2-2 TRBV7-9 - CASSLALAGVNGELFF TGTGCCAGCAGCTTAGCCCTAGCGGGAGTTAACGGGGAGCTGTTTTTT
- TRBJ2-1 TRBV2 - CASSENNEQFF TGTGCCAGCAGCGAGAACAATGAGCAGTTCTTC
- TRBJ1-2 TRBV15 once CATSRERAPRNGYTF TGTGCCACCAGCAGAGAAAGGGCCCCAAGGAATGGCTACACCTTC
TRBD2 TRBJ2-3 TRBV5-6 - CASSFLGGSTDTQYF TGTGCCAGCAGCTTTCTCGGGGGGAGCACAGATACGCAGTATTTT
- TRBJ2-7 TRBV9 - CASSVDPITYEQYF TGTGCCAGCAGCGTAGATCCGATAACCTACGAGCAGTACTTC
- TRBJ2-7 TRBV9 - CASSVEGAGEQYF TGTGCCAGCAGCGTGGAGGGGGCGGGAGAGCAGTACTTC
- TRBJ1-5 TRBV6-6 - CASKRVPGRGNQPQHF TGTGCCAGCAAACGGGTCCCAGGACGTGGCAATCAGCCCCAGCATTTT
TRBD1 TRBJ2-3 TRBV5-1 - CASSQNTGQGTDTQYF TGCGCCAGCAGCCAAAACACGGGACAGGGAACAGATACGCAGTATTTT
TRBD1 TRBJ1-5 TRBV6-5 few CASSSTGGSNQPQHF TGTGCCAGCAGCTCCACAGGGGGAAGCAATCAGCCCCAGCATTTT
TRBD1 TRBJ2-7 TRBV28 - CASTNPQGSAYEQYF TGTGCCAGCACTAACCCACAGGGGAGCGCCTACGAGCAGTACTTC
- TRBJ2-7 TRBV7-2 few CASSLGATSVYEQYF TGTGCCAGCAGCTTAGGGGCGACTTCAGTCTACGAGCAGTACTTC
TRBD2 TRBJ2-7 TRBV11-3 - CASSAPPQTSGSSYEQYF TGTGCCAGCAGCGCGCCACCCCAGACTAGCGGGAGCTCTTACGAGCAGTACTTC
- TRBJ2-3 TRBV7-9 - CASSLDRIPTDTQYF TGTGCCAGCAGCTTAGACAGAATTCCCACAGATACGCAGTATTTT
TRBD2 TRBJ2-2 TRBV29-1 - CSTMLTSGGTGELFF TGCAGCACAATGTTGACTAGCGGGGGCACCGGGGAGCTGTTTTTT
- TRBJ1-1 TRBV15 - CATSRDRNTEAFF TGTGCCACCAGCAGGGACAGAAACACTGAAGCTTTCTTT
TRBD2 TRBJ2-7 TRBV2 once CASRRGASYEQYF TGTGCCAGCAGGCGGGGGGCCTCCTACGAGCAGTACTTC
- TRBJ2-7 TRBV21-1 - CASSEWRKTYEQYF TGTGCCAGCAGCGAATGGCGGAAGACCTACGAGCAGTACTTC
- TRBJ2-7 TRBV11-2 - CAINLDRLFYEQYF TGTGCCATCAACTTAGATCGATTATTTTACGAGCAGTACTTC
TRBD1 TRBJ2-5 TRBV5-1 - CASSWQGEETQYF TGCGCCAGCAGCTGGCAGGGGGAAGAGACCCAGTACTTC
TRBD1 TRBJ2-3 TRBV7-9 - CASSSSGGVVVTDTQYF TGTGCCAGCAGCTCCTCAGGGGGAGTCGTGGTTACAGATACGCAGTATTTT
- TRBJ2-5 TRBV11-1 - CAGGTQPQETQYF TGTGCCGGGGGCACCCAGCCCCAAGAGACCCAGTACTTC
- TRBJ1-2 TRBV28 - CASSLTRGYGYTF TGTGCCAGCAGTTTAACAAGGGGCTATGGCTACACCTTC
- TRBJ1-4 TRBV5-1 - CASSLGPQGKDEKLFF TGCGCCAGCAGCTTGGGTCCCCAGGGGAAGGATGAAAAACTGTTTTTT
TRBD2 TRBJ2-7 TRBV5-4 - CASSSASGGWSGEYF TGTGCCAGCAGCTCTGCTAGCGGGGGTTGGAGTGGGGAGTACTTC
TRBD1 TRBJ1-2 TRBV7-9 - CASSLAGTETYGYTF TGTGCCAGCAGCTTAGCCGGGACAGAGACCTATGGCTACACCTTC
TRBD2 TRBJ2-7 TRBV30 - CAWSLGRESYEQYF TGTGCCTGGAGCCTCGGGAGGGAGTCGTACGAGCAGTACTTC
- TRBJ1-2 TRBV15 few CATSRDRFVDGYTF TGTGCCACCAGCAGAGACAGATTTGTGGATGGCTACACCTTC
TRBD1 TRBJ1-2 TRBV6-6 - CASSYYDRGSGYTF TGTGCCAGCAGTTACTACGACAGGGGCTCCGGCTACACCTTC
- TRBJ2-5 TRBV14 few CASSQLTKETQYF TGTGCCAGCAGCCAACTCACTAAAGAGACCCAGTACTTC
- TRBJ2-3 TRBV7-2 few CASSLAGVTDTQYF TGTGCCAGCAGCTTAGCGGGAGTCACAGATACGCAGTATTTT
- TRBJ1-2 TRBV2 - CASSDSEDIYGYTF TGTGCCAGCAGTGATTCGGAGGACATCTATGGCTACACCTTC
- TRBJ2-5 TRBV15 once CATSRDQWGRQSETQYF TGTGCCACCAGCAGAGATCAGTGGGGGAGACAGTCCGAGACCCAGTACTTC
TRBD1 TRBJ2-1 TRBV11-3 - CASSLGTGGNEQFF TGTGCCAGCAGCTTAGGGACAGGGGGTAATGAGCAGTTCTTC
- TRBJ1-2 TRBV5-1 - CASSATYTGNYGYTF TGCGCCAGCAGCGCGACTTACACGGGAAACTATGGCTACACCTTC
TRBD1 TRBJ1-2 TRBV5-1 - CASSSGTGSLYGYTF TGCGCCAGCAGCTCCGGGACAGGTTCCCTCTATGGCTACACCTTC
TRBD2 TRBJ2-5 TRBV5-1 few CASSDRTSKETQYF TGCGCCAGCAGCGATCGGACTAGCAAAGAGACCCAGTACTTC